This T cell receptor beta chain was obtained from a study of blood T cells in healthy people across ages. Study at large: Roughly one uniquely barcoded beta molecule per two T cells was captured.

The CDR3 has 16 residues. Germline V gives CDR1 WSHSY, CDR2 SAAADI. Trimming took off 3 bases at V and 7 bases at J, with 22 bases between the two ends. For every donor, a draw yielded approximately 9.8 milliliters of peripheral blood. Total RNA was isolated from each sample in quantities of at least 6 micrograms. Next came a second PCR, run for about 6 to 12 cycles, which used a sample-barcoded 5' primer along with a J-beta primer mix. TCRdb analysed the 5' RACE reads with MiXCR anew, one entry per CDR3 protein. Here the sample spans about 1.5 million distinct CDR3 sequences, approximately 40% being singletons.

The chain has TRBV10-2 and TRBJ2-7; tentatively, D is TRBD1 or TRBD2 (6 bases each). This TCR was recovered from a woman younger than 30 in good health. The source material was blood. The chain's CDR3 is CASSDLPNGGRGEQYF. Written as DNA, the CDR3 is TGCGCCAGCAGTGATCTCCCAAACGGGGGCCGGGGGGAGCAGTACTTC.